These 13 T cell receptor beta chains came from one sample sequenced in a study of CD8 T cells in Susac syndrome. With random hexamers, reverse transcription was performed on about 0.5 to 1 ug of RNA. From the immunoSEQ multiplex PCR reads, TCRdb called clonotypes with MiXCR, one entry per CDR3 protein. The data contain around 100,000 distinct CDR3 sequences, 95% of them singletons. The sample was CD8+ T cells from PBMCs. The receptors shown here come from a human donor with Susac syndrome.

This chain joins TRBV12-3 or TRBV12-4 and TRBJ2-7; D is uncertain. The V end lost 6 bases, the J end lost 0 bases, and 12 bases lay between the germline ends. This CDR3 contains 14 residues. As DNA, the CDR3 is TGTGCCAGCAGCCCAAGGGCTAACTCCTACGAGCAGTACTTC. Amino acids: CASSPRANSYEQYF.

The CDR3 spells CSAKSSGGFYEQYF. The DNA for the CDR3 is TGCAGTGCTAAGAGTAGCGGGGGGTTCTACGAGCAGTACTTC. V is TRBV20-1 and J is TRBJ2-7, with TRBD2 matching over 10 bases. CDR1 and CDR2 (germline): DFQATT, SNEGSKA (reference sequence). V dropped 4 bases and J dropped 3; count of bases not matched to a gene: 6. CDR3 length equals 14 residues.

In its sample, this clonotype was seen once. V is TRBV29-1 and J is TRBJ2-5; 8 bases are shared with TRBD1. V was clipped by 3 bases and J by 14 bases; unmatched bases: 5. The V gene's germline CDR1 is SQVTM and CDR2 ANQGSEA. This CDR3 region has 10 residues. CDR3 amino acids: CSVDSAGGYF. In DNA, the CDR3 is TGCAGCGTTGATTCGGCAGGGGGCTACTTC.

J is TRBJ1-2 and V is TRBV12-3 or TRBV12-4; D gene ambiguous. V shed 6 bases and J shed 6 bases, with 11 bases lying between them. CDR3 length equals 12 residues. CDR3 nucleotides: TGTGCCAGCAGCGGACGGCAGAATGGCTACACCTTC. As protein: CASSGRQNGYTF.

V is TRBV29-1 and J is TRBJ2-1; D is perhaps TRBD2 (6 bases). V lost 4 bases to trimming and J lost 9 bases, with 7 bases between them. The CDR3 sequence is 10 residues long. The germline gives CDR1 SQVTM, CDR2 ANQGSEA. The DNA of the CDR3 is TGCAGCGTTGCGACTAGTGAGCAGTTCTTC. It translates to CSVATSEQFF.

CDR3 coding DNA: TGTGCCAGCAGTTCCTCTCGCTACGAGCAGTACTTC. Amino acids: CASSSSRYEQYF. The chain recombines TRBV28 with TRBJ2-7; D gene uncertain. Germline V lookup: CDR1 MDHEN, CDR2 SYDVKM. The V end was cut by 4 bases, the J end by 3 bases, with 7 bases between. CDR3 length equals 12 residues.

This rearrangement joins TRBV13 to TRBJ2-3; 9 bases align to TRBD2. Germline lookup yields CDR1 PRHDT and CDR2 FYEKMQ (reference sequence). The CDR3 spans 16 residues. Trimming cost V 2 bases and J 3 bases; bases outside gene matches: 6. DNA for the CDR3: TGTGCCAGCAGCTTATCGTCCCTAGCGGGAACAGATACGCAGTATTTT. It translates to CASSLSSLAGTDTQYF.

The chain combines TRBV4-2 with TRBJ2-5, with D perhaps TRBD1 (6 bases). V lost 2 bases and J 5 bases, leaving 12 bases between the germline ends. CDR1 LGHNA and CDR2 YNFKEQ come from the germline V gene. This CDR3 contains 14 residues. The CDR3 region has the DNA TGTGCCAGCAGCCAACGTCAGGGGTCGGAGACCCAGTACTTC. Translating gives CASSQRQGSETQYF.

The chain joins TRBV28 to TRBJ2-5; D possibly matches TRBD1 or TRBD2 (5 bases each). The CDR3 extends over 15 amino acids. The V and J ends lost 6 bases and 7 bases respectively, with 21 bases between them. Germline V lookup: CDR1 MDHEN, CDR2 SYDVKM. CDR3 in DNA: TGTGCCAGCAGCAGTAGAGGGGAAGACCGATGGACCCAGTACTTC. This encodes CASSSRGEDRWTQYF.

J is TRBJ2-1 and V is TRBV12-3 or TRBV12-4; D is uncertain. V dropped 6 bases and J dropped 6 bases, with 9 bases sitting between them. This CDR3 has 12 amino acids. CDR3 protein: CASRLLGNEQFF. The CDR3 DNA reads as TGTGCCAGCAGACTACTGGGCAATGAGCAGTTCTTC.

The V gene is TRBV5-6, the J gene TRBJ1-6; D is undetermined. The CDR3 extends over 15 amino acids. Trimming took 0 bases from V and 7 from J, leaving 11 bases between them. CDR1 is SGHDT and CDR2 is YYEEEE in the germline V gene. The CDR3 DNA reads TGTGCCAGCAGCTTGGTCCCCGGCGGAAATTCACCCCTCCACTTT. Its protein product is CASSLVPGGNSPLHF.

CDR3 nucleotide sequence: TGTGCCAGCAGTTTCAACTACAATGAGCAGTTCTTC. Translation gives CASSFNYNEQFF. The J gene is TRBJ2-1, the V gene TRBV28; D unclear. There are 12 residues in the CDR3. The V gene lost 3 bases and the J gene lost 3 bases, with 3 bases spanning the gap. CDR1 MDHEN and CDR2 SYDVKM come from the germline V gene.

The V and J genes are TRBV28 and TRBJ2-7, with TRBD2 as a possible D gene (5 bases). V was pared by 3 bases and J by 0 bases, with 18 bases between. The CDR3 loop spans 17 amino acids. Germline V gene data show CDR1 as MDHEN and CDR2 as SYDVKM. CDR3 DNA: TGTGCCAGCAGTTTTCAGGCGCGGGCGGGCAGCTCCTACGAGCAGTACTTC. It is translated as CASSFQARAGSSYEQYF.